The present T cell receptor (beta chain) was sequenced within a study of shared clonotypes between healthy human individuals. Findings and caveats of the study: Measured sharing among donors was expected to vary with sequencing depth.

This CDR3 is built from 12 residues. Germline values: CDR1 LNHDA, CDR2 SQIVND (reference sequence). The V end was cut by 3 bases, the J end by 8 bases, with 10 bases between. Concerning this clone: No antigen is known for it.

The table came from immunoSEQ multiplex PCR; TCRdb's copy has only in-frame clones and leaves some out. The data contain about 2,500,000 clones, around nine tenths of them seen just once; the ten biggest clones take up more than 0.12%. The sequence came from a young man in good health. The chain couples TRBV19 to TRBJ1-1, with D unresolved. Sequencing used naive CD4+ T cells sorted from blood. Subset reported: CD45RA+ positively selected. CDR3 sequence (DNA): TGTGCCAGTAGTATTTTGGAAGGGGAAGCTTTCTTT. This translates into CASSILEGEAFF.